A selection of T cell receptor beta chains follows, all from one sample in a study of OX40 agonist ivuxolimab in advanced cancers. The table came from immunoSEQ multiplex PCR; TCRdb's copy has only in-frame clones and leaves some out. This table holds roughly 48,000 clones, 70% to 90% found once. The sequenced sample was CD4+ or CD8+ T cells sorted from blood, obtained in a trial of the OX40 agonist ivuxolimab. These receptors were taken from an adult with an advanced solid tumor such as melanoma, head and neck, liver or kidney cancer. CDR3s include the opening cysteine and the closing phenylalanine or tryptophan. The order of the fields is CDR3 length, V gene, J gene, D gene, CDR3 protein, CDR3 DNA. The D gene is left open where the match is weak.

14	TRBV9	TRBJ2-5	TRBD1	CASSPRTGLETQYF	TGTGCCAGCAGCCCCCGGACAGGGTTGGAGACCCAGTACTTC
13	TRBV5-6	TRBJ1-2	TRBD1	CASSFDRGPGYTF	TGTGCCAGCAGCTTCGACAGGGGCCCTGGCTACACCTTC
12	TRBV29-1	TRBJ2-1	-	CSAARGPGEQFF	TGCAGCGCCGCTAGGGGTCCGGGGGAGCAGTTCTTC
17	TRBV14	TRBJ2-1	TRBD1	CASSQAVGQGAFNEQFF	TGTGCCAGCAGCCAAGCGGTGGGCCAGGGGGCTTTTAATGAGCAGTTCTTC
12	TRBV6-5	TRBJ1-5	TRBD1	CATQGGNQPQHF	TGTGCTACTCAGGGGGGGAATCAGCCCCAGCATTTT
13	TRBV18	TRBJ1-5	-	CASSSGATDTQHF	TGTGCCAGCTCATCGGGGGCCACAGATACGCAGCATTTT
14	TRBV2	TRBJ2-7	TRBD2	CASRGTSGSYEQYF	TGTGCCAGCAGAGGGACTAGCGGATCCTACGAGCAGTACTTC
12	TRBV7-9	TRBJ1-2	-	CASSGENYGYTF	TGTGCCAGCAGCGGAGAGAACTATGGCTACACCTTC
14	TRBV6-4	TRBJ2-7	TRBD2	CASSELAGGYEQYF	TGTGCCAGCAGTGAACTAGCGGGAGGGTACGAGCAGTACTTC
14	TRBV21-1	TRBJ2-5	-	CASRPTEKQETQYF	TGTGCCAGCAGGCCGACAGAAAAACAAGAGACCCAGTACTTC
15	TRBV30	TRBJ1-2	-	CAWRSRYGFGYGYTF	TGTGCCTGGAGGTCTAGATACGGGTTCGGGTATGGCTACACCTTC
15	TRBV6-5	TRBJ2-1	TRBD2	CASSTSGRGYNEQFF	TGTGCCAGCAGTACTAGCGGGAGAGGTTACAATGAGCAGTTCTTC
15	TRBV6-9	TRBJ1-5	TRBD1	CASRTDRSGNQPQHF	TGTGCCAGCAGGACGGACAGGTCTGGCAATCAGCCCCAGCATTTT
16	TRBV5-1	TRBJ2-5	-	CASSSPTGTTQETQYF	TGCGCCAGCAGCTCCCCGACAGGAACCACGCAGGAGACCCAGTACTTC